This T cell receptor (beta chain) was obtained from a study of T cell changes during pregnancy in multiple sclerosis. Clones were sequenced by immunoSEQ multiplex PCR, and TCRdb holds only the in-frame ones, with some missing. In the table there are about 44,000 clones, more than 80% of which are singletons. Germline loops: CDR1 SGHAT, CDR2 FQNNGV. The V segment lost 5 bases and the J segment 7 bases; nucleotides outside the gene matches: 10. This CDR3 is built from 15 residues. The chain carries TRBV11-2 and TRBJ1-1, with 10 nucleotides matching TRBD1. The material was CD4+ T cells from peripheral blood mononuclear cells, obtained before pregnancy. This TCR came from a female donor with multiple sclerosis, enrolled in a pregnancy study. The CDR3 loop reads CASSPTDRGLGEAFF. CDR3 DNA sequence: TGTGCCAGCAGCCCCACTGACAGGGGGCTTGGTGAAGCTTTCTTT.